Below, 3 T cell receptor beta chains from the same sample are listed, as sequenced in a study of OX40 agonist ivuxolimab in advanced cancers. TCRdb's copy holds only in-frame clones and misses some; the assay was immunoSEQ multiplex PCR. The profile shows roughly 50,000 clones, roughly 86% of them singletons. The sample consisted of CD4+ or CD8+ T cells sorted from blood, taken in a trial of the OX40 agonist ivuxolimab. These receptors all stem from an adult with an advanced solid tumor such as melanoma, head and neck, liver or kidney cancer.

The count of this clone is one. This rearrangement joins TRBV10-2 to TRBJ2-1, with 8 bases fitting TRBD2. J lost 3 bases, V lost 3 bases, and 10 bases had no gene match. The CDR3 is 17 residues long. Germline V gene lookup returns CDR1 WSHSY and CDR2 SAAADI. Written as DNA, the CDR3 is TGCGCCAGCAGTGATTTAGGTTCCCGGGGGGGCTACAATGAGCAGTTCTTC. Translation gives CASSDLGSRGGYNEQFF.

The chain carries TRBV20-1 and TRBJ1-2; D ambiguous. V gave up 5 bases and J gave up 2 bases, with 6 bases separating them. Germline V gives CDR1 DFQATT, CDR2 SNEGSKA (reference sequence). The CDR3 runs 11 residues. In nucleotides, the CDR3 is TGCAGTGCTCAACAGAACTATGGCTACACCTTC. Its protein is CSAQQNYGYTF.

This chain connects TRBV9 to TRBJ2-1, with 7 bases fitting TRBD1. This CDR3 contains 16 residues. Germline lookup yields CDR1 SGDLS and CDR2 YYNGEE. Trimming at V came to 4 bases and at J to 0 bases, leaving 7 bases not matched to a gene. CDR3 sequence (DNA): TGTGCCAGCAGCACCAACAGGGGAAGCTCCTACAATGAGCAGTTCTTC. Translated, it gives CASSTNRGSSYNEQFF.